Sequencing of this T cell receptor (beta chain) was carried out in a study of human T cells and chemical hapten exposure. General observations from the study: Counts of expanded TCRs at PT1 were positively correlated with patch test score. Against controls, expanded TCRs gave rise to significantly more large CDR3 similarity clusters.

This clonotype has ten or more counts. Antigen unknown. As to time point: patch test 1, 2 weeks after DPC sensitization. Treatment in this sample: therapeutic diphenylcyclopropenone sensitization with weekly scalp DPC. The authors' total RNA extraction used unfractionated whole blood. V gave up 1 base and J gave up 1 base, with 11 bases separating them. The CDR3 sequence is 15 residues long. Germline assignment: CDR1 MDHEN and CDR2 SYDVKM. As the library was built, unique molecular identifiers were attached to individual cDNA molecules. Using its own MiXCR run on the RACE reads, TCRdb lists one record per CDR3 protein. Here the sample spans fewer than 45,000 distinct CDR3 sequences, 4% being singletons.

The material was whole blood, obtained in connection with sensitization to the hapten diphenylcyclopropenone (DPC). The clonotype originates from a man in his forties or fifties with alopecia areata. Some clones in this sample may be carry-over from other donors' samples. The gene calls are TRBV28 and TRBJ2-7; a weak D match, TRBD1 (5 bases). Here the CDR3 DNA reads TGTGCCAGCAGTTTATACGACAGTCTTTCCTACGAGCAGTACTTC. This gives the protein CASSLYDSLSYEQYF.